This T cell receptor beta chain was recorded in a study of T-cell reconstitution after alpha-beta-depleted transplantation in children. This CDR3 is built from 13 residues. Germline-derived CDR1 and CDR2 are MDHEN and SYDVKM. As it was prepared, the TCRbeta library received unique molecular identifiers. From the PCR reads, TCRdb called clonotypes with MiXCR, one entry per CDR3 protein. The table lists about 500,000 distinct CDR3 sequences, approximately 10% of them singletons. The sample was PBMCs, mostly from graft donor cells, taken 180 days after TCRalphabeta/CD19-depleted stem cell transplant. The V gene is TRBV28, the J gene TRBJ2-1, with 7 bases identical to TRBD2. The clonotype originates from a female patient between 2 and 15 years old who had a stem cell transplant for aplastic anemia, so the T cells may come from the graft donor. The DNA of the CDR3 is TGTACCTCGGACGGCGGGAGTAGAAATGAGCAGTTCTTC. Its protein product is CTSDGGSRNEQFF.